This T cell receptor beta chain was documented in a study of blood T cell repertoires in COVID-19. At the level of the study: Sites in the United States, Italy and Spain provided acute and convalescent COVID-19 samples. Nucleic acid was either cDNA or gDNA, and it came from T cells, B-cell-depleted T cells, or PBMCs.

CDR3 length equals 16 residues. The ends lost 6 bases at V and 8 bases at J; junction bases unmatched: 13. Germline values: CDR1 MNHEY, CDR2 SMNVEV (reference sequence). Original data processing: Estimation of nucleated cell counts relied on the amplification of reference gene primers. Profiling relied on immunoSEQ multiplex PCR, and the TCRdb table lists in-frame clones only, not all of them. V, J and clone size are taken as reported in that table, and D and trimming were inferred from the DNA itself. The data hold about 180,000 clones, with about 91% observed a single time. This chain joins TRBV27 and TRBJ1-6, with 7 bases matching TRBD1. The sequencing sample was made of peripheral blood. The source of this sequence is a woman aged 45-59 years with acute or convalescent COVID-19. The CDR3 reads CASRLRRTGWDSPLHF. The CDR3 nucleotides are TGTGCCAGCAGACTTCGACGGACAGGCTGGGATTCACCCCTCCACTTT.